Shown below are 9 T cell receptor beta chains from a single sample sequenced in a study of blood T cell repertoires in COVID-19. Some clones are missing from TCRdb's copy, which holds only in-frame ones; the method was immunoSEQ multiplex PCR. The sample has 190,000 or so clones, 82% seen once. The sequenced material came from PBMCs or T cells enriched from blood (not recorded which). Receptor source: a man aged 40-50 years who had recovered from COVID-19.

This clone was seen at least ten times. J is TRBJ2-1 and V is TRBV5-1, with 8 bases fitting TRBD2. J was trimmed by 6 bases and V by 0 bases; bases with no gene match: 5. The CDR3 runs 15 residues. The germline V gene encodes CDR1 SGHRS and CDR2 YFSETQ. This chain's CDR3 is CASSLGLAGFNEQFF. The DNA for the CDR3 is TGCGCCAGCAGCTTGGGGCTAGCGGGCTTCAATGAGCAGTTCTTC.

V gene TRBV14 combines with J gene TRBJ2-1; 12 bases match TRBD2. The V and J ends lost 3 bases and 7 bases, in that order; junction bases with no gene match: 7. The germline gives CDR1 SGHDN, CDR2 FVKESK. The CDR3 has 16 residues. This CDR3 reads CASSHLAGGPYNEQFF. CDR3 nucleotide sequence: TGTGCCAGCAGCCACCTAGCGGGAGGGCCGTATAATGAGCAGTTCTTC. Full variable domain (outside the CDR3, taken from reference TRBV14 and TRBJ2-1): EAGVTQFPSHSVIEKGQTVTLRCDPISGHDNLYWYRRVMGKEIKFLLHFVKESKQDESGMPNNRFLAERTGGTYSTLKVQPAELEDSGVYFCASSHLAGGPYNEQFFGPGTRLTVL.

This rearrangement joins TRBV27 to TRBJ1-5, with 8 positions matching TRBD1. The CDR3 loop spans 14 amino acids. Germline values: CDR1 MNHEY, CDR2 SMNVEV (reference sequence). With V trimmed by 5 bases and J by 9 bases, 9 bases remained unmatched. CDR3 DNA: TGTGCCAGCAGTACCAGGGGGCCTATGACGCCCCAGCATTTT. Translation: CASSTRGPMTPQHF.

The rearrangement joins TRBV7-9 to TRBJ1-2; the D gene is possibly TRBD1 (5 bases). V lost 1 base, J lost 2 bases, and 20 bases lay in between. From germline, CDR1 is SEHNR and CDR2 FQNEAQ (reference sequence). The length of the CDR3 is 18 residues. The CDR3 region is CASSLELKWGSLNYGYTF. The CDR3 DNA sequence: TGTGCCAGCAGCTTAGAGCTTAAGTGGGGCAGTTTAAACTATGGCTACACCTTC.

A few counts support this clone. The chain carries TRBV10-3 and TRBJ2-2; possibly TRBD2 for D (6 bases). V lost 4 bases, J lost 0 bases, and 9 bases lay in between. The CDR3 is 15 residues long. Germline CDR1 ENHRY, CDR2 SYGVKD. DNA of the CDR3: TGTGCCATCAGTGGAACGGGGGCGAACACCGGGGAGCTGTTTTTT. Translation: CAISGTGANTGELFF.

The chain joins TRBV7-2 to TRBJ2-1; 11 bases map to TRBD2. The CDR3 runs 16 residues. The germline V gene has CDR1 SGHTA and CDR2 FQGNSA. The V segment lost 5 bases and the J segment 4 bases; nucleotides outside the gene matches: 7. CDR3 loop: CASSVSGTSGYNEQFF. DNA of the CDR3: TGTGCCAGCAGCGTCTCCGGGACTAGCGGATACAATGAGCAGTTCTTC.

The chain joins TRBV10-1 to TRBJ2-3; D is undetermined. V dropped 4 bases and J dropped 2 bases, with 7 bases sitting between them. The CDR3 length is 13 residues. CDR1 WNHNN and CDR2 SYGVQD come from the germline V gene (reference sequence). The CDR3 region is CASSAEYTDTQYF. The CDR3 DNA reads as TGCGCCAGCAGTGCGGAGTACACAGATACGCAGTATTTT.

V is TRBV7-9 and J is TRBJ1-2; 8 nucleotides match TRBD1. CDR1 and CDR2 from the germline V gene are SEHNR and FQNEAQ (reference sequence). CDR3 length: 14 amino acids. The ends lost 1 base at V and 6 bases at J; junction bases unmatched: 4. Written as DNA, the CDR3 is TGTGCCAGCAGCTTAGGACAGGGGTTAGATGGCTACACCTTC. Its protein is CASSLGQGLDGYTF.

This clone has just one count. The chain employs TRBV20-1 and TRBJ2-7; 10 bases align to TRBD1. Looked up from germline, CDR1 is DFQATT and CDR2 is SNEGSKA (reference sequence). This CDR3 comprises 18 residues. Unmatched junction bases numbered 19, after V lost 3 bases and J lost 5 bases. The CDR3 loop is CSASYPGIWTGGTDEQYF. The DNA for the CDR3 is TGCAGTGCTAGTTACCCGGGGATTTGGACAGGGGGGACGGACGAGCAGTACTTC.